Reported below is one TCR beta chain. The CDR3 covers 15 residues. Per the germline V gene, CDR1 is LNHDA and CDR2 is SQIVND (reference sequence). V was trimmed by 2 bases and J by 4 bases, leaving 11 bases between them. Assignment of participants to cohorts was predicated upon participant-reported clinical history. This entry belongs to a study of blood T cell repertoires in COVID-19. Overall study context: Sites in the United States, Italy and Spain provided acute and convalescent COVID-19 samples.

Method: immunoSEQ multiplex PCR; TCRdb's copy keeps in-frame clones and lacks some. The top ten clones hold approximately 3% of a sample with under 300,000 clones, less than 90% of them seen once. The sequence derives from a woman in her forties or fifties who had recovered from COVID-19. The material sequenced was PBMCs or T cells enriched from blood (not recorded which). This chain joins TRBV19 and TRBJ2-2; D is possibly TRBD2 (5 bases). The DNA of the CDR3 is TGTGCCAGTAGTATATTCGAGGGTGTCACCGGGGAGCTGTTTTTT. It is translated as CASSIFEGVTGELFF.